The 27 T cell receptor beta chains below were found in one sample sequenced in a study of T cells after posttransplantation cyclophosphamide. Cyclophosphamide on days +3 and +4 followed busulfan-fludarabine conditioning and a marrow graft. Clones were read by immunoSEQ multiplex PCR, and TCRdb kept only the in-frame ones, dropping some. The repertoire has 9,500 to 15,000 clones, none seen only once; the ten largest take roughly 25%. Here the sequenced sample was PBMCs, taken after allogeneic stem cell transplant with posttransplant cyclophosphamide. Every receptor here comes from a female patient aged 40 to 50 who received an allogeneic stem cell transplant from a related donor, was CMV-positive, and had acute GVHD only. These T cells may partly come from the graft donor.

The chain combines TRBV6-6 with TRBJ2-3, with D unclear. There are 13 residues in the CDR3. Looked up from germline, CDR1 is MNHNY and CDR2 is SVGAGI (reference sequence). V lost 6 bases and J lost 2, with 9 bases in between. The CDR3 is CASRPPITDTQYF. Here the CDR3 DNA reads TGTGCCAGCAGGCCCCCTATCACAGATACGCAGTATTTT.

This clone came up many times. The V gene is TRBV7-2, the J gene TRBJ2-5, with 10 bases identical to TRBD2. V trimming: 4 bases; J trimming: 4 bases; junction bases outside the gene matches: 9. The CDR3 has 16 amino acids. Germline loops: CDR1 SGHTA, CDR2 FQGNSA. The CDR3 sequence is CASSSTSGAIGETQYF. The CDR3 coding sequence is TGTGCCAGCAGCTCTACTAGCGGGGCCATTGGAGAGACCCAGTACTTC.

By share, this clone ranks as medium-sized. The V and J genes are TRBV4-1 and TRBJ1-4; tentative D call: TRBD1 (6 bases). V was trimmed by 0 bases and J by 7 bases, leaving 18 bases between them. This CDR3 has 17 residues. Germline V gene lookup returns CDR1 MGHRA and CDR2 YSYEKL. CDR3 DNA: TGCGCCAGCAGCCAAGACAGACAGGTCGGCTCGGGTGAAAAACTGTTTTTT. Protein: CASSQDRQVGSGEKLFF.

This clone was picked up many times. The chain couples TRBV19 to TRBJ2-3, with 7 bases aligning to TRBD2. There are 12 residues in the CDR3. Germline V lookup: CDR1 LNHDA, CDR2 SQIVND (reference sequence). The ends lost 9 bases at V and 5 bases at J; junction bases unmatched: 5. CDR3 loop: CASSTGGDTQYF. Written as DNA, the CDR3 is TGTGCCAGCTCCACGGGGGGAGATACGCAGTATTTT.

This clone was detected ten times or more. The rearrangement joins TRBV11-3 to TRBJ2-7, with TRBD2 as a possible D gene (5 bases). Trimming cost V 0 bases and J 2 bases, with 8 bases left between them. CDR1 and CDR2 (germline): SGHNT, YENEEA. The CDR3 runs to 14 residues. The DNA for the CDR3 is TGTGCCAGCAGCTTAGAAGGAGGTCCCTACGAGCAGTACGTC. Its protein is CASSLEGGPYEQYV.

This clone was counted many times. The chain links TRBV7-9 to TRBJ2-7; TRBD1 matches 9 bases. After removal of 5 bases from V and 6 bases from J, the junction contained 5 bases not matched to a gene. Germline V gene sequence: CDR1 SEHNR, CDR2 FQNEAQ (reference sequence). This CDR3 spans 13 amino acids. The CDR3 DNA reads TGTGCCAGCAGCCCGGGGACAGGGCCCGAGCAGTACTTC. This gives the protein CASSPGTGPEQYF.

In its sample, this clone was seen many times. The chain couples TRBV5-1 to TRBJ2-5; 7 nucleotides agree with TRBD1. Trimming took 0 bases from V and 2 from J; bases not matched to a gene: 7. The CDR3 is made up of 16 amino acids. Germline assignment: CDR1 SGHRS and CDR2 YFSETQ. The CDR3 sequence: CASSLGQGVAQETQYF. As DNA, the CDR3 is TGCGCCAGCAGCTTGGGGCAGGGGGTCGCTCAAGAGACCCAGTACTTC.

This clone was seen ten or more times. This chain connects TRBV5-1 to TRBJ2-7; 7 bases match TRBD1. From germline, CDR1 is SGHRS and CDR2 YFSETQ. J lost 4 bases, V lost 0 bases, and 10 bases had no gene match. The CDR3 is 16 amino acids. DNA of the CDR3: TGCGCCAGCAGCTTGGCGCCTCGGGACAGTCTGTACGAGCAGTACTTC. It is translated as CASSLAPRDSLYEQYF.

This clone has ten or more counts. V is TRBV19 and J is TRBJ2-1, with 7 bases that match TRBD2. Germline CDR1 LNHDA, CDR2 SQIVND (reference sequence). V was clipped by 3 bases and J by 5 bases; unmatched bases: 13. There are 17 residues in the CDR3. This CDR3 reads CASSIQRWGGTDNEQFF. The CDR3 DNA reads TGTGCCAGTAGTATTCAACGGTGGGGGGGAACCGACAATGAGCAGTTCTTC. The full variable domain, its missing parts supplied by reference TRBV19 and TRBJ2-1, is DGGITQSPKYLFRKEGQNVTLSCEQNLNHDAMYWYRQDPGQGLRLIYYSQIVNDFQKGDIAEGYSVSREKKESFPLTVTSAQKNPTAFYLCASSIQRWGGTDNEQFFGPGTRLTVL.

This clone was counted at least ten times. The V call is TRBV10-3, the J call TRBJ2-5; 9 bases match TRBD1. The J segment lost 2 bases and the V segment lost 6 bases, leaving 4 bases of the junction unmatched. Germline assignment: CDR1 ENHRY and CDR2 SYGVKD. The CDR3 length is 14 residues. CDR3 sequence (DNA): TGTGCCATCAGCGGGACAGGGAAACAAGAGACCCAGTACTTC. This encodes CAISGTGKQETQYF.

The sample holds a few counts of this clone. The chain uses TRBV29-1 and TRBJ1-2; possible D gene TRBD1, 5 bases. V was pared by 6 bases and J by 0 bases, with 17 bases between. Germline values: CDR1 SQVTM, CDR2 ANQGSEA. This CDR3 comprises 15 residues. CDR3 in amino acids: CSVFAGDKANYGYTF. The DNA of the CDR3 is TGCAGCGTCTTCGCGGGGGATAAGGCTAACTATGGCTACACCTTC.

The V and J genes are TRBV6-5 and TRBJ1-4; D remains ambiguous. The CDR3 covers 12 residues. Between the trimmed V and J ends, which lost 5 bases and 8 bases, there was a span of 9 bases. CDR1 MNHEY and CDR2 SVGAGI come from the germline V gene. Written as DNA, the CDR3 is TGTGCCAGCAGTGAAGCAAGAGAAAAACTGTTTTTT. Translated, it gives CASSEAREKLFF.

CDR3 region: CASSVGRDGQETQYF. The CDR3 DNA reads as TGTGCCAGCAGCGTTGGGAGGGACGGCCAAGAGACCCAGTACTTC. V gene TRBV9 combines with J gene TRBJ2-5, with 7 bases matching TRBD2. CDR1 and CDR2 (germline): SGDLS, YYNGEE. This CDR3 has 15 residues. The ends lost 2 bases at V and 1 base at J; junction bases unmatched: 5.

This clone was recorded many times. The gene calls are TRBV4-3 and TRBJ2-1; D gene uncertain. V dropped 0 bases and J dropped 5 bases, with 11 bases sitting between them. CDR3 length equals 15 residues. Germline loops: CDR1 LGHNA, CDR2 YSLEER. The CDR3, as DNA: TGCGCCAGCAGCCAAGACGAAGGAGTCAACAATGAGCAGTTCTTC. Translated: CASSQDEGVNNEQFF.

The sample holds many counts of this clone. The J gene is TRBJ2-5, the V gene TRBV11-2, with 7 bases identical to TRBD2. The CDR3 runs 15 residues. V shed 4 bases, J shed 5 bases, and the junction held 10 bases outside the gene matches. Germline V CDR1 and CDR2: SGHAT, FQNNGV. The CDR3 sequence: CASSYPLGTMETQYF. The CDR3 nucleotides are TGTGCCAGCAGCTACCCCCTCGGGACTATGGAGACCCAGTACTTC.

This clone was picked up many times. This chain links TRBV6-1 with TRBJ2-5, with D unclear. The CDR3 contains 13 residues. Trimming shortened V by 10 bases and J by 3 bases, and 15 bases separated the two germline ends. CDR1 is MNHNS and CDR2 is SASEGT in the germline V gene. This CDR3 reads CATLSPIKETQYF. For the CDR3, the DNA is TGTGCCACCCTTAGCCCAATAAAAGAGACCCAGTACTTC.

The sample holds many counts of this clone. V gene TRBV29-1 combines with J gene TRBJ1-6; tentatively, D is TRBD1 (5 bases). Trimming pared 7 bases from V and 6 bases from J, leaving 13 bases between. The CDR3 consists of 13 residues. Germline V lookup: CDR1 SQVTM, CDR2 ANQGSEA. Written as DNA, the CDR3 is TGCAGCGCTGGGCAGGGCTCTAATTCACCCCTCCACTTT. This gives the protein CSAGQGSNSPLHF.

This clone has only a few counts. The chain is built from TRBV4-2 and TRBJ2-1; 8 bases map to TRBD2. The CDR3 is made up of 19 amino acids. The germline CDR1 and CDR2 sequences are LGHNA and YNFKEQ. V gave up 0 bases and J gave up 3 bases; unmatched junction bases: 13. The CDR3 bases are TGTGCCAGCAGCCAAGATTCAGGGGCGGGAGGCGGGGTCTACAATGAGCAGTTCTTC. This gives the protein CASSQDSGAGGGVYNEQFF.

Many counts were recorded for this clone. The CDR3 DNA reads TGTGCCAGCAGCAGAACTAGCGGACCCTACAATGAGCAGTTCTTC. Residues: CASSRTSGPYNEQFF. The rearrangement joins TRBV7-9 to TRBJ2-1, with TRBD2 matching over 8 bases. Per the germline V gene, CDR1 is SEHNR and CDR2 is FQNEAQ (reference sequence). The CDR3 is 15 residues long. V lost 5 bases, J lost 2 bases, and 5 bases stayed unmatched.

This clone appeared many times. The chain carries TRBV21-1 and TRBJ2-1; the D call TRBD2 from the table was never checked on the DNA. TRBV21-1 is an annotated pseudogene. CDR3 size: 16 residues. The CDR3 DNA sequence: TGTGCCAGCAGCAAAGCTAGCGGGGGAACCTACAATGAGCAGTTCTTC. It is translated as CASSKASGGTYNEQFF.

The chain employs TRBV29-1 and TRBJ1-6; 8 bases map to TRBD1. The CDR3 covers 15 residues. Germline CDR1 and CDR2: SQVTM and ANQGSEA. V lost 3 bases to trimming and J lost 5 bases; unmatched junction nucleotides: 6. CDR3 loop: CSVDLTGADNSPLHF. CDR3 DNA sequence: TGCAGCGTTGACTTGACAGGGGCCGATAATTCACCCCTCCACTTT. Together with reference TRBV29-1 and TRBJ1-6, the CDR3 gives the full variable domain: SAVISQKPSRDICQRGTSLTIQCQVDSQVTMMFWYRQQPGQSLTLIATANQGSEATYESGFVIDKFPISRPNLTFSTLTVSNMSPEDSSIYLCSVDLTGADNSPLHFGNGTRLTVT.

In its sample, this clone was seen many times. The gene calls are TRBV5-5 and TRBJ2-7, with D possibly being TRBD1 (5 bases). Germline lookup yields CDR1 SGHKS and CDR2 YYEKEE (reference sequence). The CDR3 contains 14 residues. The V end lost 4 bases, the J end lost 2 bases, and 13 bases lay between the germline ends. The CDR3 here is CASSIGTGAYEQYV. In nucleotides, the CDR3 is TGTGCCAGCAGCATAGGCACAGGAGCCTACGAGCAGTACGTC.

This clone appeared many times. CDR3 sequence: CASSLLGNTGYYRFGELFF. CDR3 in DNA: TGTGCCAGCAGCTTACTGGGGAATACAGGGTATTATCGTTTCGGGGAGCTGTTTTTT. The rearrangement joins TRBV7-8 to TRBJ2-2, with a tentative D call TRBD1 (6 bases). V was trimmed by 2 bases and J by 7 bases, leaving 26 bases between them. CDR1 and CDR2 (germline): SGHVS, FQNEAQ. There are 19 residues in the CDR3. Supplemented by reference TRBV7-8 and TRBJ2-2, the full variable domain reads GAGVSQSPRYKVAKRGQDVALRCDPISGHVSLFWYQQALGQGPEFLTYFQNEAQLDKSGLPSDRFFAERPEGSVSTLKIQRTQQEDSAVYLCASSLLGNTGYYRFGELFFGEGSRLTVL.

This clone was seen ten or more times. The gene calls are TRBV19 and TRBJ2-6; 10 bases are a match to TRBD2. The trim removed 9 bases at V and 0 bases at J, leaving 8 bases unmatched. Germline V gene sequence: CDR1 LNHDA, CDR2 SQIVND (reference sequence). The CDR3 covers 17 residues. The CDR3 is CASKRTSGSSGANVLTF. CDR3 DNA: TGTGCCAGCAAAAGGACTAGCGGTAGCTCTGGGGCCAACGTCCTGACTTTC.

This clone was seen more than once but under ten times. Its ends do not fully match the called genes, so a read error is possible. The chain employs TRBV2 and TRBJ1-4; D is ambiguous. The germline gives CDR1 SNHLY, CDR2 FYNNEI. The CDR3 length is 12 residues. CDR3 protein: CASRSLNEKLSF. DNA for the CDR3: TGTGCCAGCAGAAGTCTTAATGAAAAACTGTCTTTT.

This chain connects TRBV11-3 to TRBJ2-5; 9 positions match TRBD2. Germline CDR1 reads SGHNT; CDR2 reads YENEEA. The ends lost 4 bases at V and 5 bases at J; junction bases unmatched: 11. The CDR3 has 16 amino acids. This chain's CDR3 is CASSSGLAQGKETQYF. The CDR3 coding sequence is TGTGCCAGCAGCTCGGGACTAGCACAAGGGAAGGAGACCCAGTACTTC.

The table lists this clone with many counts. The chain carries TRBV2 and TRBJ1-4; 9 bases are shared with TRBD1. Germline V gives CDR1 SNHLY, CDR2 FYNNEI. The V gene end was trimmed by 8 bases and the J gene end by 0 bases; junction bases not matched to a gene: 10. This CDR3 is 17 amino acids long. CDR3 sequence reads: CASFWTGEGATNEKLFF. The CDR3 region has the DNA TGTGCCAGCTTCTGGACAGGGGAAGGTGCAACTAATGAAAAACTGTTTTTT.